Shown below are 15 T cell receptor beta chains from a single sample sequenced in a study of T cell repertoires in cytomegalovirus infection. One entry per CDR3 protein results from TCRdb running MiXCR on the reads. The table lists fewer than 550,000 distinct CDR3 sequences, roughly 12% of them singletons. Sequenced input: PBMCs. Every receptor here comes from a human donor in good health (CMV status not recorded). Some clones in this sample may be carry-over from other donors' samples.

This clonotype occurred many times. The rearrangement uses TRBV4-2 and TRBJ2-3; D perhaps matches TRBD2 (7 bases). Germline CDR1 reads LGHNA; CDR2 reads YNFKEQ. This CDR3 has 15 amino acids. The V end lost 2 bases, the J end lost 6 bases, and 15 bases lay between the germline ends. The DNA of the CDR3 is TGTGCCAGCAGCCAATATGCGGGGGCCGCGGATACGCAGTATTTT. Its translation is CASSQYAGAADTQYF.

This clonotype was seen at least ten times. V usage is TRBV19 and J usage is TRBJ2-2, with 11 bases matching TRBD2. Losses at the gene ends were 8 bases for V and 2 bases for J; bases not matched to a gene: 13. Per the germline V gene, CDR1 is LNHDA and CDR2 is SQIVND (reference sequence). The length of the CDR3 is 18 residues. The CDR3 is CASSSPASGRFNTGELFF. CDR3 nucleotides: TGTGCCAGTTCTTCACCCGCTAGCGGGAGGTTTAACACCGGGGAGCTGTTTTTT.

This clonotype was picked up many times. The CDR3 region is CASSIGLANEQFF. DNA of the CDR3: TGTGCCAGCAGCATCGGACTAGCGAATGAGCAGTTCTTC. The genes are TRBV7-2 and TRBJ2-1, with 9 bases that match TRBD2. This CDR3 is 13 amino acids long. CDR1 is SGHTA and CDR2 is FQGNSA in the germline V gene. The trim removed 5 bases at V and 7 bases at J, leaving 3 bases unmatched.

This clonotype was seen a handful of times. The chain couples TRBV10-3 to TRBJ2-2; 8 positions agree with TRBD1. This CDR3 contains 15 residues. The V gene's germline CDR1 is ENHRY and CDR2 SYGVKD. The V and J ends lost 3 bases and 5 bases, in that order; junction bases with no gene match: 5. CDR3 sequence (DNA): TGTGCCATCAGTGACCGGACAGGGAGGACCGGGGAGCTGTTTTTT. Translated: CAISDRTGRTGELFF.

The rearrangement joins TRBV3-1 to TRBJ1-3; D is unclear. Trimming shortened V by 1 base and J by 0 bases, and 13 bases separated the two germline ends. This CDR3 comprises 17 residues. Per the germline V gene, CDR1 is LGHDT and CDR2 is YNNKEL (reference sequence). The CDR3 DNA reads TGTGCCAGCAGCCAAGGGGAGGGTAGGCTCTCTGGAAACACCATATATTTT. Translated, it gives CASSQGEGRLSGNTIYF.

V is TRBV7-9 and J is TRBJ2-1; D uncertain. The CDR3 loop spans 12 amino acids. Trimming stripped 8 bases from V and 6 bases from J, with 11 bases between. Looked up from germline, CDR1 is SEHNR and CDR2 is FQNEAQ (reference sequence). CDR3 in amino acids: CASQLDGNEQFF. CDR3 bases: TGTGCCAGCCAGTTAGACGGCAATGAGCAGTTCTTC. The variable domain in full, completed from reference TRBV7-9 and TRBJ2-1, reads DTGVSQNPRHKITKRGQNVTFRCDPISEHNRLYWYRQTLGQGPEFLTYFQNEAQLEKSRLLSDRFSAERPKGSFSTLEIQRTEQGDSAMYLCASQLDGNEQFFGPGTRLTVL.

This clonotype has a count of ten or more. The chain carries TRBV6-1 and TRBJ2-6, with D unclear. With 5 bases removed from V and 10 bases from J, the gap between germline ends came to 15 bases. CDR3 length equals 14 residues. CDR1 is MNHNS, CDR2 SASEGT, per germline. CDR3 protein: CASSTQGNLNVLTF. The CDR3 DNA is TGTGCCAGCAGTACACAAGGAAACTTGAACGTCCTGACTTTC.

The chain joins TRBV20-1 to TRBJ2-2, with D tentatively TRBD2 (5 bases). Looked up from germline, CDR1 is DFQATT and CDR2 is SNEGSKA (reference sequence). Trimming left V 5 bases short and J 4 bases short, with 11 bases between. This CDR3 contains 13 residues. The CDR3 DNA reads as TGCAGTGCTTTGGGAGTGGTCACCGGGGAGCTGTTTTTT. Amino acid sequence: CSALGVVTGELFF.

This rearrangement joins TRBV9 to TRBJ2-1; 9 bases agree with TRBD1. The junction had 13 bases not matched to a gene; V was cut back by 0 bases and J by 6 bases. Looked up from germline, CDR1 is SGDLS and CDR2 is YYNGEE. CDR3 length: 18 amino acids. The CDR3 loop reads CASSVGGQGVFLGNEQFF. In DNA, the CDR3 is TGTGCCAGCAGCGTAGGGGGACAGGGTGTATTTTTGGGCAATGAGCAGTTCTTC.

This clonotype was seen a few times. The genes are TRBV12-3 or TRBV12-4 and TRBJ2-1, with TRBD1 as a possible D gene (6 bases). The length of the CDR3 is 16 residues. Trimming took off 2 bases at V and 0 bases at J, with 11 bases between the two ends. Written as DNA, the CDR3 is TGTGCCAGCAGTTTATCCGGACAGTCCTCCTACAATGAGCAGTTCTTC. This codes for CASSLSGQSSYNEQFF.

This clonotype was detected ten times or more. The chain links TRBV19 to TRBJ2-1; D possibly uses TRBD1 or TRBD2 (6 bases each). Trimming took off 0 bases at V and 14 bases at J, with 20 bases between the two ends. CDR1 and CDR2 from the germline V gene are LNHDA and SQIVND (reference sequence). This CDR3 contains 15 residues. CDR3 amino acids: CASSIDPRFRGLKFF. Written as DNA, the CDR3 is TGTGCCAGTAGTATAGATCCCCGGTTTCGGGGGCTTAAGTTCTTC.

There are many counts of this clonotype. The chain employs TRBV7-9 and TRBJ2-7; the match to TRBD1 covers 8 bases. Germline CDR1 SEHNR, CDR2 FQNEAQ (reference sequence). The CDR3 is made up of 14 amino acids. The junction had 8 bases not matched to a gene; V was cut back by 5 bases and J by 5 bases. The CDR3 loop reads CASSRGQGANEQYF. CDR3 in DNA: TGTGCCAGCAGCAGGGGGCAGGGGGCGAACGAGCAGTACTTC.

This clonotype was seen repeatedly, ten times or more. The V and J genes are TRBV15 and TRBJ2-1; D possibly uses TRBD1 or TRBD2 (5 bases each). Germline CDR1 and CDR2: LNHNV and YYDKDF (reference sequence). This CDR3 has 15 amino acids. Trimming took off 0 bases at V and 8 bases at J, with 14 bases between the two ends. The CDR3 nucleotides are TGTGCCACCAGCAGAGATCGGGGCCTCCGACATGAGCAGTTCTTC. It translates to CATSRDRGLRHEQFF.

This clonotype was seen repeatedly, ten times or more. The chain is built from TRBV6-1 and TRBJ2-1, with 7 bases aligning to TRBD2. V dropped 5 bases and J dropped 4; count of bases not matched to a gene: 11. This CDR3 region has 16 residues. Germline V gene data show CDR1 as MNHNS and CDR2 as SASEGT. As DNA, the CDR3 is TGTGCCAGCAGTCCCTCTGGCGGGGGTCCTTACAATGAGCAGTTCTTC. Translated, it gives CASSPSGGGPYNEQFF.

This chain joins TRBV5-1 and TRBJ2-4, with 7 bases matching TRBD1. This CDR3 spans 16 amino acids. J was trimmed by 0 bases and V by 2 bases; bases with no gene match: 5. CDR1 and CDR2 from the germline V gene are SGHRS and YFSETQ. The CDR3 DNA reads TGCGCCAGCAGCTTCGGGACAGCTTTAGCCAAAAACATTCAGTACTTC. It is translated as CASSFGTALAKNIQYF.